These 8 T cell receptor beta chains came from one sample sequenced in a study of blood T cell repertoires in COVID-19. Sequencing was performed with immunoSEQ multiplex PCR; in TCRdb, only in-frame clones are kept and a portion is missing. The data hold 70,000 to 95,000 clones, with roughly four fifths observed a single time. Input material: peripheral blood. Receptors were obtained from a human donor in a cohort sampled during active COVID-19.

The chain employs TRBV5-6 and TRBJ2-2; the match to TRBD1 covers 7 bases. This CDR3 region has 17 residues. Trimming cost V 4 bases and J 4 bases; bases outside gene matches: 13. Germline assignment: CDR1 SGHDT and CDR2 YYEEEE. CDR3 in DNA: TGTGCCAGCAGCCGAGGACAGGTTTTAGGGACCACCGGGGAGCTGTTTTTT. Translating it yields CASSRGQVLGTTGELFF.

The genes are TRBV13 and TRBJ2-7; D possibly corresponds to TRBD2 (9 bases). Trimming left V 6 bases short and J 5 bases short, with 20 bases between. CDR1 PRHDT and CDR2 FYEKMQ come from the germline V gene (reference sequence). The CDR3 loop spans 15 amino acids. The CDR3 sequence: CASRAGGAGGNEQYF. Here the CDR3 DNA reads TGTGCCAGCAGGGCAGGGGGCGCGGGAGGGAACGAGCAGTACTTC.

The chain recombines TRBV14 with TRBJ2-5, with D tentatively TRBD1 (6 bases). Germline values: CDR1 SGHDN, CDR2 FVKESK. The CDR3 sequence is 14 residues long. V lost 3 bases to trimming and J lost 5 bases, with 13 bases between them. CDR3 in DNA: TGTGCCAGCAGCCACCAGGACACAGGGGAGACCCAGTACTTC. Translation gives CASSHQDTGETQYF.

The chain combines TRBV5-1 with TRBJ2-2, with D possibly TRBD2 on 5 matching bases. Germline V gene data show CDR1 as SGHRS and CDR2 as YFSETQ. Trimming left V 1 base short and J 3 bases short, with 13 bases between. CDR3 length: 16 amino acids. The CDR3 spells CASSLTIPGDTGELFF. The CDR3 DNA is TGCGCCAGCAGCTTGACTATACCCGGGGACACCGGGGAGCTGTTTTTT. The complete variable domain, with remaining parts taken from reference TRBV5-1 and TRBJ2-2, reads KAGVTQTPRYLIKTRGQQVTLSCSPISGHRSVSWYQQTPGQGLQFLFEYFSETQRNKGNFPGRFSGRQFSNSRSEMNVSTLELGDSALYLCASSLTIPGDTGELFFGEGSRLTVL.

CDR3 sequence (DNA): TGTGCCAGCTCTCCGGACAGGGCCTGGCAAGAGACCCAGTACTTC. Residues: CASSPDRAWQETQYF. This chain uses TRBV18 with TRBJ2-5; 8 bases are shared with TRBD1. The CDR3 runs 15 residues. The V segment lost 6 bases and the J segment 2 bases; nucleotides outside the gene matches: 8. CDR1 KGHSH and CDR2 LQKENI come from the germline V gene.

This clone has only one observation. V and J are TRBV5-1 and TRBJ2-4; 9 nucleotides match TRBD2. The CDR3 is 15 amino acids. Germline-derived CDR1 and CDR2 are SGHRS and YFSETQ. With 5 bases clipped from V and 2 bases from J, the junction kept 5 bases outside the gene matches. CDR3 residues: CASSRSGGTKNIQYF. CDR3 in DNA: TGCGCCAGCAGTCGGAGCGGGGGGACCAAAAACATTCAGTACTTC.

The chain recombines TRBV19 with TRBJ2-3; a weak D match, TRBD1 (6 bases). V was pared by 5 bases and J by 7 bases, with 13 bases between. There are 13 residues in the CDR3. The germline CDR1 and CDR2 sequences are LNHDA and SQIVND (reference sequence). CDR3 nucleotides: TGTGCCAGTAGTTTCAGGGGCGGATATACGCAGTATTTT. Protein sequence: CASSFRGGYTQYF.

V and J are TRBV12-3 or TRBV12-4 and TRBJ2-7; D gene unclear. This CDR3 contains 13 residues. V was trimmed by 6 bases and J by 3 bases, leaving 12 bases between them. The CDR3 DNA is TGTGCCAGCAGCGCCGGGTCCAACTACGAGCAGTACTTC. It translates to CASSAGSNYEQYF.